Here is one TCR beta chain with its context. The antigen remains unidentified. The data originate from a study of T cell responses to AZD1222 COVID-19 vaccine. Study-wide background: The analysis combined second doses at about 4 or about 12 weeks. General study results and limits: Only a handful of AZD1222 recipients were seropositive at baseline. White British donors predominated, females outnumbered males, and clonal diversity was possibly underestimated.

Assay: immunoSEQ multiplex PCR; the TCRdb copy retains only in-frame clones and omits some. The repertoire holds over 100,000 clones, with about nine tenths as singletons. V lost 1 base, J lost 4 bases, and 26 bases lay in between. The CDR3 contains 19 residues. Germline CDR1 reads SGHDN; CDR2 reads FVKESK. The chain joins TRBV14 to TRBJ2-7; D perhaps matches TRBD1 (5 bases). The source of this sequence is an adult in good health. The sequencing here drew on peripheral blood, taken on day 0 of AZD1222 vaccination. CDR3 loop: CASSQVSSRLAGSFYEQYF. As DNA, the CDR3 is TGTGCCAGCAGCCAAGTCTCTTCTCGTTTGGCAGGGTCCTTTTACGAGCAGTACTTC.